The text below deals with one T cell receptor (beta chain). The specificity of this receptor is unknown. No base-level quality is on record; no much larger clone is a single base apart. This sample is part of a study of cytomegalovirus exposure and HLA in healthy donors (dated 2017 in TCRdb). Regarding the complete study: In an earlier analysis of under 600 of the donors, about 260 Gb of sequence data and about 110 million unique TCR beta sequences from about 190 million T cells were reported. Roughly 300 gigabases of sequencing data and around 80 million unique TCR sequences made up an early release that covered fewer than 650 HLA-typed donors. Of the roughly 420 genotyped donors, 81% were placed in the genetic ancestry cluster associated with self-reported Caucasian donors. The aim of the study was to test whether cataloging public T cell receptors could identify signatures of past pathogen exposure. The study used immunosequencing to profile the T cell repertoires of under 700 subjects and linked those repertoires to cytomegalovirus serostatus. A separate validation cohort of over a hundred different subjects was used in addition to the 666-subject first cohort. The study combined high-throughput TCR immunosequencing, statistical association of individual TCRs with disease status, and machine learning to predict cytomegalovirus infection status. A later analysis re-analyzed previously published TCR beta repertoires from roughly 600 donors and added high-resolution HLA genotyping to study TCR occurrence patterns. In the later analysis, no new phenotypic data were used to find candidate immune exposures; instead, reliance was placed on TCR beta sequences and their occurrence across donors. To decide whether each TCR beta V gene segment behaved as functional or pseudogenic, an earlier analysis of approximately 600 of the donors relied on high-throughput TCR beta sequencing. Donor age, sex, ethnicity and CMV serostatus were compiled alongside the repertoire data. In a later genetic analysis, genome-wide SNP genotypes for about three fifths of the roughly 670 donors were used, and that subset was treated as a discovery cohort. Every discovery cohort repertoire had been produced on one sequencing platform. Class I and class II HLA loci were covered by the typing at four-digit resolution. The number of donors typed differed by locus, with about 629-630 for A, B, C, DRB1 and DQB1, around 500 for DQA1, 600 to 610 for DPA1, and approximately 470 for DPB1. Because of strong linkage in the cohort, roughly five DR-DQ haplotypes were treated as single units for association and clustering. Among roughly 400 genotyped donors of the cohort, an average of approximately 240,000 unique TCR beta nucleotide sequences were sequenced per donor, approximately 20% of them non-productive. The paper's findings and limits, for the study overall: In a later genetic analysis, fewer N-insertions in productive TCRs were reported among donors in an Asian-associated ancestry cluster than the approximately 710-donor mean. Some IMGT-functional V segments, including TRBV6-2 and TRBV6-3, could not be told apart with the 87-base-pair reads, so those segments were excluded. Presence/absence analyses assumed roughly uniform sequencing depth across donors, an assumption that may not hold. The study gave a list of 150 to 200 TCR beta chains associated with cytomegalovirus. In a later analysis, the rate of TCR association differed among HLA loci, with DRB1 alleles having the most associated TCRs and HLA-C alleles having the fewest. The authors suggested that the approach could potentially be extended to other disease states and immunological phenotypes. According to a later analysis, most CMV-associated TCR beta chains appeared to be HLA-restricted, and the HLA associations seemed to be driven largely by CMV exposure. Because HLA typing was missing for some donors at each locus, association tests included only the typed subset. In a later analysis, several top co-occurrence clusters were reported to appear linked to parvovirus B19, influenza, CMV and Epstein-Barr virus. In a later analysis, some 17,000 TCR beta sequences were associated with specific HLA alleles at a false discovery rate of 0.05. A further reported finding was that TCR beta sequences accurately predicted the HLA-A and HLA-B alleles for most subjects in the first cohort. Because counts were too low, seventeen rarely observed V segments, including chromosome 9 orphons, were excluded from the earlier analysis of some 540 of the donors. Only TCR beta chains were sequenced in this cohort, and the absence of alpha or paired-chain data limited detectable features. For the cohort, immune exposure information was limited to CMV serostatus. Correlated functional status among segregating V segments might reflect linkage disequilibrium, but an unknown experimental factor could not be ruled out. The classifier was reported to diagnose cytomegalovirus status with high specificity and sensitivity in both the original and validation cohorts. The sequencing pipeline was judged likely to have produced a cluster of highly shared sequence variants as a technical artifact. A few of the identified cytomegalovirus-associated TCR beta chains were confirmed in vitro to be specific for cytomegalovirus antigens. In a later analysis, HLA-associated TCR beta chains were found to be more clonally expanded and to have lower generation probabilities than equally common non-associated chains. An association between a missense DCLRE1C variant and V-gene and J-gene trimming of TCR beta chains was found in a later genetic analysis and replicated in an independent cohort. Most TCR sequences were seen in very few donors, while some public TCRs were found in many individuals. When HLA alleles, especially DR and DQ, strongly co-occurred, TCR associations were difficult to assign to individual alleles. Broadly in line with IMGT annotations, most TCR beta V segments showed up in productive rearrangements about 90% or about 30% of the time in an earlier analysis of roughly 590 of the donors.

The cohort comprised some 730 healthy bone marrow donors. All cohort members were sampled while nominally healthy, although unrecorded immune exposures were likely present. The donor tested CMV seronegative and was one of the 352 seronegative cohort members. Every donor gave a peripheral blood sample, and the peripheral blood mononuclear cells from that sample were used for TCR beta sequencing. The Qiagen DNeasy Blood Extraction Kit was used to extract genomic DNA from the blood cell samples. Library preparation used the immunoSEQ multiplex PCR assay. For the multiplex PCR, a mixture combining 60 forward primers for TCR Vbeta segments and 13 reverse primers for TCR Jbeta segments was used. A multiplex PCR assay on genomic DNA amplified the CDR3 region of rearranged TCR beta genes. The amplified TCR beta libraries were sequenced on the Illumina HiSeq System as 87-base-pair reads. In the paper's pipeline: A later analysis tallied 75 million to 95 million unique TCR beta chains across the 666 repertoires, and some 10 million of those chains were shared by two or more donors. A nearest-neighbor algorithm error-corrected the raw reads and collapsed the reads into unique sequences, merging closely related sequences to remove PCR and sequencing errors. To assign V, D and J gene segments, CDR3 sequences were aligned to IMGT reference sequences. For a sequence to be retained, at least a six-nucleotide match to both a V gene segment and a J gene segment was required. Rearrangements were called productive when the CDR3 lacked stop codons and stayed in frame with V and J; all others were non-productive. Following IMGT convention, CDR3 was defined as the stretch from the second conserved V-encoded cysteine to the conserved J-encoded phenylalanine. The earlier analysis of 550 to 650 of the donors excluded any sequence lacking an unambiguous match to a single V gene segment. In an earlier analysis of a few hundred of the donors, V segments were called functional above 56.7% productive rearrangements and were called segregating when the between-donor standard deviation exceeded 5%. A statistical classification framework was developed to diagnose cytomegalovirus status using the catalog of TCR beta chain sequences. V and J gene assignment, in a later analysis, came from comparing TCR nucleotide sequences with IMGT/GENE-DB human TR gene sequences. The TCRdist pipeline was used in a later analysis to assign CDR3 sequences and most-parsimonious VDJ recombination scenarios. In a later analysis, every TCR beta chain was defined by the combination of its CDR3 amino acid sequence and its V-gene family, and reads without a unique V-gene family were dropped. As a way to deal with suspected cross-contamination and a sequencing artifact, a later analysis dropped 450 to 600 nucleotide sequences that were highly shared and had low generation probability. In a later analysis, a clonal expansion index for each public chain was calculated from normalized within-repertoire ranks of inferred template counts. A later analysis computed generation probabilities with a VDJ recombination model fitted to out-of-frame rearrangements, and checked the results against IGoR. A later analysis scored TCR-TCR, TCR-HLA and TCR-CMV co-occurrence with hypergeometric tests, applying a repertoire-size bias correction to TCR pairs. A later analysis estimated false discovery rates by permuting HLA or CMV assignments 20 times. A later analysis grouped co-occurring TCRs with DBSCAN, adding TCRdist sequence similarity when clustering within HLA-allele-positive subsets. Co-occurrence clustering excluded repertoires with fewer than 30,000 or more than 120,000 public chains, plus five with anomalous nucleotide sharing. Drawn from immuneACCESS, this table holds only the in-frame rearrangements with V and J called that TCRdb kept. Clones are partly lost; checked studies trace under half to an unresolved V gene and leave the rest unexplained. Clone size and the V and J calls come from that table; the DNA yielded D and trimming. The sample yields 150,000 to 200,000 clones; roughly 87% were counted once. 1.1% of the sample rests with the top ten.

Taken from cysteine to phenylalanine, the CDR3 has 13 residues. The read is trimmed to its CDR3 DNA, 39 bases read in frame from base 1. Per the germline V gene (reference sequence), SEHNR is the CDR1 and FQNEAQ is the CDR2. The trim is 2 bases for V and 1 base for J, with a gap of 5 bases between the germline ends. The TCR comes from a boy aged 2-9 years in good health and CMV-seronegative. Material for sequencing was PBMCs. The rearrangement joined TRBV7-9 to TRBJ1-2, with no confident D gene call. The nucleotides read TGTGCCAGCAGCTTAAACAATAACTATGGCTACACCTTC. Translated, it gives CASSLNNNYGYTF.